This TCR beta chain was recovered during a study of identical twins. Whole-study findings and limits: Among monozygotic twins, out-of-frame TCR alpha sharing exceeded what models predicted.

Via MiXCR, TCRdb re-called the 5' RACE reads, giving one row per CDR3 protein. The sample contains under 350,000 distinct CDR3 sequences, 8% to 9.5% of which appear only once. This clonotype showed up many times. Its matching antigen is unknown. With 4 bases clipped from V and 9 bases from J, the junction kept 12 bases outside the gene matches. The germline gives CDR1 MNHEY, CDR2 SMNVEV (reference sequence). The CDR3 extends over 17 amino acids. These same data were also listed under a study on yellow fever vaccine responses in identical twins.

The sequence was obtained from a woman aged 18-29 years in good health. The chain is built from TRBV27 and TRBJ2-1, with TRBD2 identical over 13 bases. The specimen was CD8+ T cells sorted from blood. This CDR3 reads CASSYRTSGSVQGEQFF. The CDR3 nucleotides read TGTGCCAGCAGTTACAGGACTAGCGGGAGTGTTCAGGGTGAGCAGTTCTTC.